This TCR beta chain was captured by sequencing in a study of blood T cell repertoires in COVID-19. In the study overall: There were acute and convalescent COVID-19 samples, and they came from the United States, Italy and Spain. Sources were T cells, B-cell-depleted T cells, or PBMCs; the material itself was cDNA or gDNA.

V dropped 7 bases and J dropped 3; count of bases not matched to a gene: 8. Germline V gives CDR1 SNHLY, CDR2 FYNNEI. This CDR3 has 15 amino acids. Original processing notes: Amplification with reference gene primers provided the estimates of nucleated cell counts. TCRdb's table, derived via immunoSEQ multiplex PCR, lists solely in-frame clones and lacks some. V and J calls and clone size are those listed in that table; D and trimming were worked out from the DNA. The top ten clones hold roughly 4% of a sample with 100,000 to 130,000 clones, about 80% of them seen once. The receptor was isolated from a man aged 70 or older with acute or convalescent COVID-19. The chain carries TRBV2 and TRBJ1-1; 10 bases line up with TRBD1. Sequencing input: peripheral blood. The CDR3 loop reads CASTRQGAVDTEAFF. In nucleotides, the CDR3 is TGTGCCAGCACTCGACAGGGGGCGGTGGACACTGAAGCTTTCTTT.